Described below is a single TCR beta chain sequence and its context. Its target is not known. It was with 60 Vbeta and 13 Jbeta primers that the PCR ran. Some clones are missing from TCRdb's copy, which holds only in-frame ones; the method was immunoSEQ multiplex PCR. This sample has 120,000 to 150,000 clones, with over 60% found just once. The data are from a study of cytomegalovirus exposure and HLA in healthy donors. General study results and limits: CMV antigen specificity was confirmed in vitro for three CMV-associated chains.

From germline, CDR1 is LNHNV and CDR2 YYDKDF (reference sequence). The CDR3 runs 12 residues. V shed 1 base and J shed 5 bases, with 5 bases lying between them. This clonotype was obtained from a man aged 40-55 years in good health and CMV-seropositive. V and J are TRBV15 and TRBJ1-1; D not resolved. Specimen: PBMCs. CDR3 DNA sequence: TGTGCCACCAGCAGAGGGAGGACTGAAGCTTTCTTT. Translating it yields CATSRGRTEAFF.